Listed below are T cell receptor beta chains from one sample, sequenced in a study of T cell changes during pregnancy in multiple sclerosis. Sequencing used immunoSEQ multiplex PCR; TCRdb keeps in-frame clones, though not all of them. The sample carries around 57,000 clones, over 80% recorded once. The sequenced sample was CD4+ T cells from peripheral blood mononuclear cells, obtained in the third trimester of pregnancy. Receptors originate from a female donor with multiple sclerosis, enrolled in a pregnancy study. CDR3s include the opening cysteine and the closing phenylalanine or tryptophan. D genes are given only for firm matches. Where a row states a size, it is once, few, many or the class of an expanded clone; other rows omit it.

clone_size j_call v_call d_call cdr3_aa cdr3_nt
- TRBJ2-5 TRBV21-1 - CGSGRETQYF TGTGGGTCCGGGAGAGAGACCCAGTACTTC
- TRBJ2-7 TRBV9 - CASSVGQLAYEQYF TGTGCCAGCAGCGTAGGACAGCTAGCCTACGAGCAGTACTTC
once TRBJ2-3 TRBV5-1 TRBD1 CASSSGTGTDTQYF TGCGCCAGCAGTTCCGGGACAGGGACAGATACGCAGTATTTT
- TRBJ2-7 TRBV5-1 - CASTRDTNSYEQYF TGCGCCAGCACCCGGGACACCAACTCCTACGAGCAGTACTTC
- TRBJ2-7 TRBV19 TRBD1 CASSPDRGSYEQYF TGTGCCAGTTCCCCGGACAGGGGTTCCTACGAGCAGTACTTC
- TRBJ2-3 TRBV29-1 - CSYATGLLTDTQYF TGCAGCTATGCTACGGGACTCTTGACAGATACGCAGTATTTT
- TRBJ2-7 TRBV14 TRBD2 CASSQVAGVLYEQYF TGTGCCAGCAGCCAAGTTGCGGGGGTCCTCTACGAGCAGTACTTC
- TRBJ2-7 TRBV6-4 TRBD2 CARPAGTSGAYEQYF TGTGCCAGACCCGCCGGGACTAGCGGGGCCTACGAGCAGTACTTC
- TRBJ2-3 TRBV2 TRBD1 CASSRTGFGTDTQYF TGTGCCAGCAGTAGGACAGGGTTCGGCACAGATACGCAGTATTTT
- TRBJ2-7 TRBV2 - CASSERVQAYEQYF TGTGCCAGCAGTGAAAGAGTTCAGGCCTACGAGCAGTACTTC
- TRBJ2-2 TRBV5-1 - CASSLTGLGTGELFF TGCGCCAGCAGCTTAACAGGTTTAGGCACCGGGGAGCTGTTTTTT
- TRBJ1-2 TRBV6-5 TRBD1 CASSSSGTGLGGYTF TGTGCCAGCAGTTCCTCCGGGACAGGGTTGGGCGGCTACACCTTC
- TRBJ2-5 TRBV21-1 - CAPGGLAISETQYF TGTGCGCCCGGGGGGCTAGCGATAAGCGAGACCCAGTACTTC
once TRBJ2-1 TRBV7-2 - CASSLGGPYEQFF TGTGCCAGCAGCTTAGGTGGGCCGTACGAGCAGTTCTTC
- TRBJ2-7 TRBV6-5 TRBD1 CASSWTPGGGMEYF TGTGCCAGCAGTTGGACACCAGGGGGTGGTATGGAGTACTTC
- TRBJ2-2 TRBV5-6 TRBD1 CASSPGTGYTGELFF TGTGCCAGCAGCCCCGGGACAGGCTACACCGGGGAGCTGTTTTTT